This is a list of T cell receptor beta chains from one sample in a study of T cell repertoires in ileal Crohn's disease. Measured with immunoSEQ multiplex PCR; TCRdb has only the in-frame clones, and not every one. The sample lists about 13,000 clones, 78% occurring once. Sequenced material: ileal tissue. These receptors all stem from an adult with Crohn's disease. The CDR3 runs from the conserved cysteine through the conserved F or W. D genes are given only for firm matches. Clone size, where shown, is once, few, many, or a class for clones that have expanded.

j_gene: TRBJ2-1
abundance: few
d_gene: .
v_gene: TRBV7-9
CDR3aa: CASSFVAVNEQFF
CDR3nt: TGTGCCAGCAGCTTTGTAGCGGTGAATGAGCAGTTCTTC

j_gene: TRBJ1-3
abundance: .
d_gene: TRBD1
v_gene: TRBV5-6
CDR3aa: CASSYIRDRASGNTIYF
CDR3nt: TGTGCCAGCAGCTACATCCGGGACAGGGCCTCTGGAAACACCATATATTTT

j_gene: TRBJ2-3
abundance: .
d_gene: .
v_gene: TRBV5-1
CDR3aa: CASSPARGQSTDTQYF
CDR3nt: TGCGCCAGCAGCCCAGCGCGGGGGCAGAGCACAGATACGCAGTATTTT

j_gene: TRBJ2-5
abundance: .
d_gene: .
v_gene: TRBV7-3
CDR3aa: CASSFNSGETQYF
CDR3nt: TGTGCCAGCAGCTTTAATTCAGGGGAGACCCAGTACTTC

j_gene: TRBJ2-3
abundance: .
d_gene: TRBD2
v_gene: TRBV27
CDR3aa: CASRSETSGRPRLGTDTQYF
CDR3nt: TGTGCCAGCAGATCCGAGACTAGCGGGAGGCCTCGCTTGGGCACAGATACGCAGTATTTT

j_gene: TRBJ2-1
abundance: once
d_gene: .
v_gene: TRBV14
CDR3aa: CASSQVDRGGEQFF
CDR3nt: TGTGCCAGCAGCCAAGTAGATAGGGGCGGTGAGCAGTTCTTC

j_gene: TRBJ1-1
abundance: .
d_gene: TRBD1
v_gene: TRBV9
CDR3aa: CASSVAGGGEAFF
CDR3nt: TGTGCCAGCAGCGTAGCAGGGGGCGGTGAAGCTTTCTTT

j_gene: TRBJ2-5
abundance: .
d_gene: TRBD1
v_gene: TRBV7-8
CDR3aa: CASSQGGRQGQETQYF
CDR3nt: TGTGCCAGCTCCCAAGGGGGTAGACAGGGCCAAGAGACCCAGTACTTC

j_gene: TRBJ1-1
abundance: .
d_gene: TRBD1
v_gene: TRBV5-5
CDR3aa: CASSLKPGGGTEAFF
CDR3nt: TGTGCCAGCAGCTTGAAGCCAGGGGGCGGCACTGAAGCTTTCTTT

j_gene: TRBJ1-6
abundance: .
d_gene: .
v_gene: TRBV6-6
CDR3aa: CASSSWHGVNSPLHF
CDR3nt: TGTGCCAGCAGTTCCTGGCACGGGGTAAATTCACCCCTCCACTTT

j_gene: TRBJ1-2
abundance: once
d_gene: TRBD1
v_gene: TRBV9
CDR3aa: CASSVDRGGYGYTF
CDR3nt: TGTGCCAGCAGCGTAGACAGGGGTGGCTATGGCTACACCTTC

j_gene: TRBJ2-7
abundance: once
d_gene: .
v_gene: TRBV7-2
CDR3aa: CASSLVVEQYF
CDR3nt: TGTGCCAGCAGCTTAGTAGTCGAGCAGTACTTC

j_gene: TRBJ2-3
abundance: .
d_gene: TRBD2
v_gene: TRBV4-2
CDR3aa: CASSQVAGDGTDTQYF
CDR3nt: TGTGCCAGCAGCCAAGTTGCGGGAGACGGCACAGATACGCAGTATTTT

j_gene: TRBJ2-6
abundance: medium-sized
d_gene: .
v_gene: TRBV6-4
CDR3aa: CASSDTSSGANVLTF
CDR3nt: TGTGCCAGCAGTGACACCAGCTCTGGGGCCAACGTCCTGACTTTC

j_gene: TRBJ1-2
abundance: .
d_gene: .
v_gene: TRBV7-2
CDR3aa: CASSLVGGGYTF
CDR3nt: TGTGCCAGCAGCTTAGTGGGGGGGGGCTACACCTTC

j_gene: TRBJ2-3
abundance: .
d_gene: .
v_gene: TRBV5-1
CDR3aa: CASSLAGSLRDTQYF
CDR3nt: TGCGCCAGCAGCTTGGCGGGGTCACTTCGGGATACGCAGTATTTT

j_gene: TRBJ1-2
abundance: few
d_gene: TRBD1
v_gene: TRBV19
CDR3aa: CASSRLTGVANYGYTF
CDR3nt: TGTGCCAGTAGTCGCCTAACAGGGGTAGCCAACTATGGCTACACCTTC

j_gene: TRBJ2-2
abundance: .
d_gene: TRBD2
v_gene: TRBV4-2
CDR3aa: CASSQELAAGELFF
CDR3nt: TGTGCCAGCAGCCAAGAACTAGCGGCCGGGGAGCTGTTTTTT

j_gene: TRBJ1-4
abundance: few
d_gene: .
v_gene: TRBV11-2
CDR3aa: CASSFGGTNEKLFF
CDR3nt: TGTGCCAGCAGCTTTGGAGGGACTAATGAAAAACTGTTTTTT

j_gene: TRBJ1-2
abundance: .
d_gene: .
v_gene: TRBV29-1
CDR3aa: CSAAFGEGYTF
CDR3nt: TGCAGCGCGGCGTTTGGGGAGGGCTACACCTTC

j_gene: TRBJ2-7
abundance: .
d_gene: .
v_gene: TRBV5-1
CDR3aa: CASSLTDITYEQYF
CDR3nt: TGCGCCAGCAGCCTCACTGACATCACCTACGAGCAGTACTTC

j_gene: TRBJ2-1
abundance: .
d_gene: .
v_gene: TRBV10-3
CDR3aa: CAIGGEYNEQFF
CDR3nt: TGTGCCATCGGGGGCGAGTACAATGAGCAGTTCTTC

j_gene: TRBJ1-1
abundance: .
d_gene: TRBD1
v_gene: TRBV5-1
CDR3aa: CASSPKPTPGQGASGNTEAFF
CDR3nt: TGCGCCAGCAGCCCAAAGCCAACCCCGGGACAGGGGGCGTCGGGGAACACTGAAGCTTTCTTT

j_gene: TRBJ1-5
abundance: medium-sized
d_gene: TRBD1
v_gene: TRBV10-2
CDR3aa: CASSGDRVSSQPQHF
CDR3nt: TGCGCCAGCAGTGGGGACAGGGTATCCAGTCAGCCCCAGCATTTT